This T cell receptor (beta chain) was observed in a study of T cells in Graves' hyperthyroidism and ophthalmopathy. As for the study in general: At initial diagnosis, before any treatment had begun, peripheral blood was obtained. General study findings and limits: Most thyroid clonotypes that were expanded above 0.001 also turned up in blood.

TCR beta CDR3 regions were amplified from RNA. HTBI primers were used for first-round RT-PCR of the TCR CDR3. TCRdb passed the multiplex PCR reads through MiXCR, listing each CDR3 protein once. The sample holds 350,000 or so distinct CDR3 sequences, roughly 17% seen once. Germline V gene data show CDR1 as PRHDT and CDR2 as FYEKMQ (reference sequence). Trimming stripped 0 bases from V and 7 bases from J, with 13 bases between. The CDR3 extends over 16 amino acids. A note on this clonotype: Its specificity is not known.

Sample collection date corresponds to first hyperthyroidism diagnosis, prior to any ophthalmopathy symptoms. The chain recombines TRBV13 with TRBJ1-6; no definite D call. This clonotype was sampled from a woman between 25 and 40 years old with Graves' hyperthyroidism that later progressed to Graves' ophthalmopathy. The material sequenced was blood. The CDR3 spells CASSLGLFGVNSPLHF. As DNA, the CDR3 is TGTGCCAGCAGCTTAGGTCTCTTTGGAGTAAATTCACCCCTCCACTTT.